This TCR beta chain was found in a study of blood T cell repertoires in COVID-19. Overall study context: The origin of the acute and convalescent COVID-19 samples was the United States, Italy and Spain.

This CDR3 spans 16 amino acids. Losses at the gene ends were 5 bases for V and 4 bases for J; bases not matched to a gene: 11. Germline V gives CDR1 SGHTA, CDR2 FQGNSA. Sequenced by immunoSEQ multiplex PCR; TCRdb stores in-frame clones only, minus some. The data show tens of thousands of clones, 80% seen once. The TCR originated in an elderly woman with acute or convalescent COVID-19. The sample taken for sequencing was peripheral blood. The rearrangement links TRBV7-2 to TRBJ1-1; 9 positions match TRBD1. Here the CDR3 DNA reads TGTGCCAGCAGCCCCCTGGACAGGGGTAGAGGCACTGAAGCTTTCTTT. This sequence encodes CASSPLDRGRGTEAFF.